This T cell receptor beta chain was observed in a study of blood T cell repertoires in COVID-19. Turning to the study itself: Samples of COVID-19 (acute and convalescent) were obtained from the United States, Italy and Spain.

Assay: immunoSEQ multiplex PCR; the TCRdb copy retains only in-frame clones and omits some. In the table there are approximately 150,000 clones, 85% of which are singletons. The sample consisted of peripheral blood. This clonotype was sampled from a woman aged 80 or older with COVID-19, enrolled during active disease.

CDR3 sequence reads: CASTGTADWDTEAFF. The CDR3 DNA sequence: TGCGCCAGCACCGGGACAGCCGACTGGGACACTGAAGCTTTCTTT. The chain uses TRBV5-1 and TRBJ1-1; TRBD1 matches at 7 bases. V shed 6 bases, J shed 3 bases, and the junction held 11 bases outside the gene matches. The V gene's germline CDR1 is SGHRS and CDR2 YFSETQ. The CDR3 loop spans 15 amino acids.